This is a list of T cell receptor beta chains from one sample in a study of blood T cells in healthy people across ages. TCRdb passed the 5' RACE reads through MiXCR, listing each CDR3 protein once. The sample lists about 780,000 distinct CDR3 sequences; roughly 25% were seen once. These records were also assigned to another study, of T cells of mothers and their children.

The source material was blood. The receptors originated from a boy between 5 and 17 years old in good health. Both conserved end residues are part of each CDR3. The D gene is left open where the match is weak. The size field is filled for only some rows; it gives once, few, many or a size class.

TGTGCCAGCAGCGGCCCCGGAGACCCCAATGAGCAGTTCTTC | CASSGPGDPNEQFF | - | - | TRBJ2-1 | TRBV11-2
TGCGCCAGCAGCTCAGCGGGGCATACTTACGAAAAACTGTTTTTT | CASSSAGHTYEKLFF | - | few | TRBJ1-4 | TRBV5-1
TGTGCCAGCAGCCAAGATGTCGGGGGACAGGGCAATCAGCCCCAGCATTTT | CASSQDVGGQGNQPQHF | TRBD1 | few | TRBJ1-5 | TRBV3-1
TGTGCCAGCAGCGTAGGGGGACACTCCTACGAGCAGTACTTC | CASSVGGHSYEQYF | - | - | TRBJ2-7 | TRBV9
TGTGCCAGCAGCCGAGAGGGACAGCAGAACACTGAAGCTTTCTTT | CASSREGQQNTEAFF | TRBD1 | - | TRBJ1-1 | TRBV7-3
TGTGCCAGCAGCCAAGTCCCGACAGGGGGTACGTACGAGCAGTACTTC | CASSQVPTGGTYEQYF | TRBD1 | - | TRBJ2-7 | TRBV4-2
TGCAGTGCGACTGGGCAGGGGGTCATGCATGAAAAACTGTTTTTT | CSATGQGVMHEKLFF | TRBD1 | - | TRBJ1-4 | TRBV20-1
TGTGCCAGCAGCGTAGGAGATGGATCCTACAATGAGCAGTTCTTC | CASSVGDGSYNEQFF | - | - | TRBJ2-1 | TRBV9
TGCAGTGCCAGGCTCCCAGGGGTCGGAAATCAGCCCCAGCATTTT | CSARLPGVGNQPQHF | - | - | TRBJ1-5 | TRBV20-1
TGTGCCATCAGTGGGCGGGTGAGCTCCTACAATGAGCAGTTCTTC | CAISGRVSSYNEQFF | - | few | TRBJ2-1 | TRBV10-3
TGTGCCAGCAGACCCCTCAACGGACTAGTAACAGATACGCAGTATTTT | CASRPLNGLVTDTQYF | TRBD2 | few | TRBJ2-3 | TRBV11-2
TGTGCCAGCTCACCACTTGTGACAGGGGGAGAGACCCAGTACTTC | CASSPLVTGGETQYF | TRBD1 | many | TRBJ2-5 | TRBV18
TGTGCCAGCAGTGAAGCTGCGGGAACGGGCTATGGCTACACCTTC | CASSEAAGTGYGYTF | - | - | TRBJ1-2 | TRBV2
TGCGCCAGCAGCTTGGTCAGGGTTGAGACCCAGTACTTC | CASSLVRVETQYF | - | - | TRBJ2-5 | TRBV5-1
TGCAGTGCTAGTAGCAGGGGGCCCTCCTACAATGAGCAGTTCTTC | CSASSRGPSYNEQFF | TRBD1 | - | TRBJ2-1 | TRBV20-1
TGTGCCAGCAGCCTGACTGAAGGTGGGGACTATGGCTACACCTTC | CASSLTEGGDYGYTF | - | many | TRBJ1-2 | TRBV12-3/TRBV12-4
TGCAGCGTCCAAAGGGGGGAAAGCGGGGTGACCGGGGAGCTGTTTTTT | CSVQRGESGVTGELFF | - | - | TRBJ2-2 | TRBV29-1
TGTGCCAGCAGCTTAATTCTAGCTTCCTACGAGCAGTACTTC | CASSLILASYEQYF | - | - | TRBJ2-7 | TRBV5-6
TGTGCCAGCTCATTCCGAGACAGGGACCTCCCTGGGGCCAACGTCCTGACTTTC | CASSFRDRDLPGANVLTF | TRBD1 | - | TRBJ2-6 | TRBV18
TGTGCTAGCAGCCCAGGCGGGGGGTCAGAGCAGTTCTTC | CASSPGGGSEQFF | TRBD2 | few | TRBJ2-1 | TRBV7-7
TGCAGTGCTAGACAGGGGGGGACCCACGAGCAGTACTTC | CSARQGGTHEQYF | - | - | TRBJ2-7 | TRBV20-1
TGCAGTGCTAGAGATAGTGAGAGGAACACTGAAGCTTTCTTT | CSARDSERNTEAFF | - | once | TRBJ1-1 | TRBV20-1
TGTGCCAGCAATCCTTCGTTAGAGCAAGAGACCCAGTACTTC | CASNPSLEQETQYF | - | - | TRBJ2-5 | TRBV6-1
TGTGCCAGCACTCTCGGACAGGGGAATTCACCCCTCCACTTT | CASTLGQGNSPLHF | TRBD1 | few | TRBJ1-6 | TRBV12-3/TRBV12-4
TGTGCCAGCAGTTCGACGACTAGCGGGGGCCCTACCTACGAGCAGTACTTC | CASSSTTSGGPTYEQYF | TRBD2 | few | TRBJ2-7 | TRBV28
TGTGCCAGCAGGCCGCCGGAGGCCGTCGAGCAGTTCTTC | CASRPPEAVEQFF | - | - | TRBJ2-1 | TRBV11-3
TGTGCCAGCAGCTCCCGACTAGCGGGGGATTCAGATACGCAGTATTTT | CASSSRLAGDSDTQYF | TRBD2 | - | TRBJ2-3 | TRBV7-3
TGTGCCAGCAGCCAGAGACTAGCGGGGGCCTGGGGAGCCAAAAACATTCAGTACTTC | CASSQRLAGAWGAKNIQYF | TRBD2 | - | TRBJ2-4 | TRBV3-1
TGTGCCAGCAGCTCAGGTGTAGCCTACAATGAGCAGTCCTTC | CASSSGVAYNEQSF | - | few | TRBJ2-1 | TRBV11-2
TGCAGTGTGCTAGGACCAGGCCCCTACTACGAGCAGTACTTC | CSVLGPGPYYEQYF | - | few | TRBJ2-7 | TRBV20-1
TGTGCCAGCAGCACCCGGGACTCGAGGGAAGCTTTCTTT | CASSTRDSREAFF | - | few | TRBJ1-1 | TRBV12-3/TRBV12-4
TGCAGCGTTGAAGGGTTGGGACAGGGGATCTCCTACGAGCAGTACTTC | CSVEGLGQGISYEQYF | TRBD1 | - | TRBJ2-7 | TRBV29-1
TGTGCCAGCAGCGTAGACAAAGACCGGGAGCAGTACTTC | CASSVDKDREQYF | - | - | TRBJ2-7 | TRBV9
TGTGCCAGCAGTCGGGACCAGTCTGTCAATGAGCAGTTCTTC | CASSRDQSVNEQFF | - | few | TRBJ2-1 | TRBV7-3
TGTGCCAGCAGCCCAGACCTCGGGATAGGGGAGACCCAGTACTTC | CASSPDLGIGETQYF | - | few | TRBJ2-5 | TRBV7-9
TGTGCCAGCAGCTTATCGACTAAAAACATTCAGTACTTC | CASSLSTKNIQYF | - | - | TRBJ2-4 | TRBV11-2
TGTGCCAGTGCCCTGGGGGGTGGCTACACCTTC | CASALGGGYTF | - | - | TRBJ1-2 | TRBV19
TGTGCCAGCCCCCCGGCGGGGGGGCCGAACACTGAAGCTTTCTTT | CASPPAGGPNTEAFF | - | few | TRBJ1-1 | TRBV7-9
TGTGCCAGCAGCCTGCGAGCGGGGACAGGGGGGGCTGAAGCTTTCTTT | CASSLRAGTGGAEAFF | TRBD1 | - | TRBJ1-1 | TRBV12-3/TRBV12-4
TGTGCCATCAGTGAACCGACAGGGAGGGAAATCTACAATGAGCAGTTCTTC | CAISEPTGREIYNEQFF | - | - | TRBJ2-1 | TRBV10-3
TGTGCCAGCAGCCCAGCGGGAAGGGAGCAGTACTTC | CASSPAGREQYF | TRBD2 | few | TRBJ2-5 | TRBV7-2
TGTGCCAGCAGTCCCTTGGCGGGGTATCTTAATGAAAAACTGTTTTTT | CASSPLAGYLNEKLFF | - | few | TRBJ1-4 | TRBV7-8
TGTGCCATCAGCCCGGGACAGAGGGAGACCCAGTACTTC | CAISPGQRETQYF | TRBD1 | - | TRBJ2-5 | TRBV10-3
TGTGCCAGCAGCCGGAGGCCCACAGGTACCTTTGAGGCTGAAGCTTTCTTT | CASSRRPTGTFEAEAFF | - | - | TRBJ1-1 | TRBV14
TGTGCCAGCAGTTTATCTCAGGACTACACCGGGGAGCTGTTTTTT | CASSLSQDYTGELFF | - | - | TRBJ2-2 | TRBV28
TGTGCCAGCAGTTCTGACGGGAGGAGGTATGAGCAGTTCTTC | CASSSDGRRYEQFF | TRBD2 | - | TRBJ2-1 | TRBV28
TGCGCCAGCAGCCGACCGGGACAGGAATGGACCCAGTACTTC | CASSRPGQEWTQYF | TRBD1 | - | TRBJ2-5 | TRBV4-1
TGTGCCAGCAGCTTCCAGCGGGGGCCATCACCCTACAATGAGCAGTTCTTC | CASSFQRGPSPYNEQFF | TRBD2 | - | TRBJ2-1 | TRBV11-2
TGCAGTGCGGAGGGGAGCGGGGGGGCAAATGAGCAGTACTTC | CSAEGSGGANEQYF | TRBD2 | - | TRBJ2-5 | TRBV20-1
TGCAGTGTTACCGGGACAGGGAGGGCCTACGAGCAGTACTTC | CSVTGTGRAYEQYF | TRBD1 | few | TRBJ2-7 | TRBV20-1